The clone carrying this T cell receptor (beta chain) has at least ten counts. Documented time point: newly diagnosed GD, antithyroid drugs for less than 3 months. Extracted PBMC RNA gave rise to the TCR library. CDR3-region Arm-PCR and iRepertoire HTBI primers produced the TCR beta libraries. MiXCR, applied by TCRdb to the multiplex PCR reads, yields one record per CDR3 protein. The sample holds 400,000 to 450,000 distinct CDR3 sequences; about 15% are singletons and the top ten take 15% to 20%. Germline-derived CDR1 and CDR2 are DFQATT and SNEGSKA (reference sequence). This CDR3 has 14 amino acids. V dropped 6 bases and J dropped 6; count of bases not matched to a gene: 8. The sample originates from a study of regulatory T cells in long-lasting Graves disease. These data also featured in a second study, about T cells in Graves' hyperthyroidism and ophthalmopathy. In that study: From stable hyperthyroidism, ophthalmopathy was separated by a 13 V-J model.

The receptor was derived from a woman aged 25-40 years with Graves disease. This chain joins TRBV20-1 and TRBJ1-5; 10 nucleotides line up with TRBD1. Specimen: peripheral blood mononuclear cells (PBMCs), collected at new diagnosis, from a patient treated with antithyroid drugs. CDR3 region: CSARPGTGAQPQHF. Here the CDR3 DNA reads TGCAGTGCGAGGCCCGGGACAGGGGCTCAGCCCCAGCATTTT.